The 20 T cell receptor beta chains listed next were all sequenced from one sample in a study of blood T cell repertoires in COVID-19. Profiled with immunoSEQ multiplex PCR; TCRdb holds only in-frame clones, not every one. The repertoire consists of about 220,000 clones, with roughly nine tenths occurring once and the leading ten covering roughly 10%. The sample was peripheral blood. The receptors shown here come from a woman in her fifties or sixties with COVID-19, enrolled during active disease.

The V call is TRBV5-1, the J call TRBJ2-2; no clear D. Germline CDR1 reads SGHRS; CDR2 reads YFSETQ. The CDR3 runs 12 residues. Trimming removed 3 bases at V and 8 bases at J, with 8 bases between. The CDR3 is CASSSRVGELFF. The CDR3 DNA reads TGCGCCAGCAGCTCCCGTGTTGGGGAGCTGTTTTTT.

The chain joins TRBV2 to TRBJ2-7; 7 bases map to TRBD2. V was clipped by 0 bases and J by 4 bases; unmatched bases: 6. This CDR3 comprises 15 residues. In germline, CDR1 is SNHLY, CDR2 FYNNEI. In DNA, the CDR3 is TGTGCCAGCAGTGAAGCGTGGGGGGGAAATTACGAGCAGTACGTC. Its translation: CASSEAWGGNYEQYV.

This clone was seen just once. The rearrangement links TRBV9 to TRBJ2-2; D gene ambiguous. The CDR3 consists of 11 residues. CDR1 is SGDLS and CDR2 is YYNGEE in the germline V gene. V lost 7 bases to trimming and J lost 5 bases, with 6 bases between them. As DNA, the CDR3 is TGTGCCAGCGCGGTAACCGGGGAGCTGTTTTTT. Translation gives CASAVTGELFF. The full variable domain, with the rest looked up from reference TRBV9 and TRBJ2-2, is DSGVTQTPKHLITATGQRVTLRCSPRSGDLSVYWYQQSLDQGLQFLIQYYNGEERAKGNILERFSAQQFPDLHSELNLSSLELGDSALYFCASAVTGELFFGEGSRLTVL.

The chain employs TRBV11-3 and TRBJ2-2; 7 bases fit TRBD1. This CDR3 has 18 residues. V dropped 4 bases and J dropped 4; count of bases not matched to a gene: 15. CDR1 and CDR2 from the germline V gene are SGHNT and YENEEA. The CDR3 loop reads CASSSLDDRVVGTGELFF. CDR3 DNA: TGTGCCAGCAGCTCATTAGACGACAGGGTAGTGGGCACCGGGGAGCTGTTTTTT.

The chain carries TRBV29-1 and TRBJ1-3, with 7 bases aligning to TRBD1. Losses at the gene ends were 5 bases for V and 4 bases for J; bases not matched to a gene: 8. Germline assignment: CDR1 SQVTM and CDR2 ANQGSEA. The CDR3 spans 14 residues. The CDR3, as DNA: TGCAGCGTTTCCGACAGGGCTTTCGGAAACACCATATATTTT. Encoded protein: CSVSDRAFGNTIYF.

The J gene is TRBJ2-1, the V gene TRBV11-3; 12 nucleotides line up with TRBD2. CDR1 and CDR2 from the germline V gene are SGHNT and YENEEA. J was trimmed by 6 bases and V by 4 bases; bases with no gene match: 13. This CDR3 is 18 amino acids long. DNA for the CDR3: TGTGCCAGCAGCTCCTGGACTAGCGGGGCCCCCCTACTCAATGAGCAGTTCTTC. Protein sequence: CASSSWTSGAPLLNEQFF.

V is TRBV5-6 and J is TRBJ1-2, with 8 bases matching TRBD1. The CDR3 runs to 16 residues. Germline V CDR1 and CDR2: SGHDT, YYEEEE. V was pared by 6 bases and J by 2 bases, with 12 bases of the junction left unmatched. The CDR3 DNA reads TGTGCCAGCACTCGCGGCCCTAACAGGGGGAACTATGGCTACACCTTC. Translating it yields CASTRGPNRGNYGYTF.

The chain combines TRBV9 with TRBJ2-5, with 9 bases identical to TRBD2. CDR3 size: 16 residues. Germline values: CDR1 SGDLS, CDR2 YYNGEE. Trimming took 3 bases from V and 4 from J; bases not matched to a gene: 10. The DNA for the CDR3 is TGTGCCAGCAGCGCCGAGGGCGGGGGGGCGGCAGAGACCCAGTACTTC. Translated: CASSAEGGGAAETQYF.

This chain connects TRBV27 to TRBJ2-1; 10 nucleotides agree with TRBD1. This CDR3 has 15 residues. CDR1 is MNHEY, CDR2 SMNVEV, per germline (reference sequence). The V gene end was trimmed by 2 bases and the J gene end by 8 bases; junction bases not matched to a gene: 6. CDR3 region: CASSLIGTGADEQFF. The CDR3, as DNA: TGTGCCAGCAGTTTAATAGGGACAGGGGCGGATGAGCAGTTCTTC.

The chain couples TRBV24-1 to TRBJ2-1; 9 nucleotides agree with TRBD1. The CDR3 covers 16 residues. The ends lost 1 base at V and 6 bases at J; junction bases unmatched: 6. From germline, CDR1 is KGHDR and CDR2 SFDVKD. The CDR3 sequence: CATSDLGGQGTNEQFF. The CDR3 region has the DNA TGTGCCACCAGTGATTTAGGGGGACAGGGTACCAATGAGCAGTTCTTC.

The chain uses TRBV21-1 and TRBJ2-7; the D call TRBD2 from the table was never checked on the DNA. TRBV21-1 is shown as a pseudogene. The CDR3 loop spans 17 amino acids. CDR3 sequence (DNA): TGTGCCAGCAGCGGTAGGGTAAGGGGTCCCCAGGGAGGCGAGCAGTACTTC. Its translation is CASSGRVRGPQGGEQYF.

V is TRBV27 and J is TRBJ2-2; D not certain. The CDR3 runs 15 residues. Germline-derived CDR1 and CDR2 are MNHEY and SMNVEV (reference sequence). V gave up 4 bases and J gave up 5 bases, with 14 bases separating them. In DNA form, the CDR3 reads TGTGCCAGCAGTTGGCAGAGCTCCGGGACCGGGGAGCTGTTTTTT. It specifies CASSWQSSGTGELFF.

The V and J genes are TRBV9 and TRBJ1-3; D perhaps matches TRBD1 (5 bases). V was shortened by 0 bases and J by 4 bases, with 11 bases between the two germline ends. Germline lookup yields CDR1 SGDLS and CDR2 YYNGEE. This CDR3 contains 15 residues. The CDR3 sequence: CASSVDGGTGNTIYF. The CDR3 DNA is TGTGCCAGCAGCGTAGACGGGGGGACGGGAAACACCATATATTTT.

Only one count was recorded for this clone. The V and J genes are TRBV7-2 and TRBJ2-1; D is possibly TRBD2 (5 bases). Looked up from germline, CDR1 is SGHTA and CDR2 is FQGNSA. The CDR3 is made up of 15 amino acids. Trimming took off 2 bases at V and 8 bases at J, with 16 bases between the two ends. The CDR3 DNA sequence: TGTGCCAGCAGCTTAAGCCGCGGGCATGGTTATGAGCAGTTCTTC. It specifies CASSLSRGHGYEQFF.

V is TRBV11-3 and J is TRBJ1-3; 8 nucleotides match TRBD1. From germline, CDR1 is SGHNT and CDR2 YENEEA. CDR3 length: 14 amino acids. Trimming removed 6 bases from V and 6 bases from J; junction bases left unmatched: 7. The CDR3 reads CASRPDRGANTIYF. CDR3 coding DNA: TGTGCCAGCAGACCCGACAGGGGAGCAAACACCATATATTTT.

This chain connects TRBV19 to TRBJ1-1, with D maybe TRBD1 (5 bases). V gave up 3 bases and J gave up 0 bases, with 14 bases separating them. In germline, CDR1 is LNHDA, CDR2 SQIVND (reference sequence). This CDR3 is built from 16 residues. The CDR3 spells CASSMGRTHMNTEAFF. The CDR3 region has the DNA TGTGCCAGTAGTATGGGGCGGACCCACATGAACACTGAAGCTTTCTTT.

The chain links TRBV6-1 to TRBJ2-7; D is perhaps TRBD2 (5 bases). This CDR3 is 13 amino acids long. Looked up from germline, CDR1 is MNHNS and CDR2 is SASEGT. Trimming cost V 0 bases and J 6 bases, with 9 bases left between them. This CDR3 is CASSEALGGEQYV. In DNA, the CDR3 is TGTGCCAGCAGTGAAGCCCTAGGAGGCGAGCAGTACGTC.

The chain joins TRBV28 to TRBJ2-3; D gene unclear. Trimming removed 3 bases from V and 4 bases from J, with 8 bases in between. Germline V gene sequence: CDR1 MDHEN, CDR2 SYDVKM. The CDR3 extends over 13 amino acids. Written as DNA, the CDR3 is TGTGCCAGCAGTTTCCAGGCCCCAGATACGCAGTATTTT. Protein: CASSFQAPDTQYF.

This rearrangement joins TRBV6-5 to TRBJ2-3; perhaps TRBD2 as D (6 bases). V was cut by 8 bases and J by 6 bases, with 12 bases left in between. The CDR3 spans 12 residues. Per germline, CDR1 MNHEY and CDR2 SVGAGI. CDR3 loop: CASCRGWDTQYF. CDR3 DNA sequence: TGTGCCAGCTGTCGGGGGTGGGATACGCAGTATTTT.

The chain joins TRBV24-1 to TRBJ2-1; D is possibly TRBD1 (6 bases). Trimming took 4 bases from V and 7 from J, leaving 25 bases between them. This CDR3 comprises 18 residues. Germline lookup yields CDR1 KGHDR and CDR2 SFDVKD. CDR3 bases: TGTGCCACCAGTGAGACGACAGGTTGGAGCCCCCGGGGTAATGAGCAGTTCTTC. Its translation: CATSETTGWSPRGNEQFF.